This TCR beta chain appears in the sequencing data of a study of CD8 T cells in ankylosing spondylitis (dated by TCRdb to about 2017). With regard to the full study: The study profiled T cell receptor beta repertoires in healthy donors and ankylosing spondylitis patients to find disease-linked TCR variants. The whole study cohort included 85 to 120 healthy donors and 25 ankylosing spondylitis patients. Peripheral blood was sampled, and synovial fluid was additionally collected from ankylosing spondylitis patients.

Sequencing used an Illumina HiSeq 2500. TCR beta libraries were prepared by quantitative 5'-RACE with molecular barcodes. In the paper's pipeline: To identify disease-linked TCR variants, a new computational method was used, one built on a probabilistic model of VDJ rearrangement. Starting from the raw public reads, TCRdb applied fastp trimming at Q25, assembled clones with MiXCR and retained in-frame beta chains. Identical CDR3 proteins give one entry, which carries the most common genes and DNA. The V and J calls follow TCRdb's processing rather than the paper's. Here the sample has about 460,000 distinct CDR3 sequences; about 5% occur a single time. The ten largest clones add up to around 3.5% of the sample. The full study reports these points: Some motif variants were previously reported in synovial fluid and blood of reactive arthritis patients, suggesting common disease-initiation mechanisms. A TCR beta motif made up of about eight highly homologous amino acid variants appeared to be characteristic of blood from ankylosing spondylitis patients. The disease-linked clones were reported to be significantly enriched in matched synovial fluid samples from ankylosing spondylitis patients. In peripheral blood, the disease-linked clones were found at relatively low frequencies and had a CD8+ phenotype.

From its cysteine to its phenylalanine, the CDR3 spans 14 amino acids. Of all the DNA, just the CDR3 is kept, 42 bases in frame from base 1. Trimming at the junction amounts to 6 bases on V and 1 base on J, and the germline ends lie 14 bases apart. From a lookup of the germline V gene (reference sequence), CDR1 and CDR2 are DFQATT and SNEGSKA. This clonotype was seen ten or more times. There is no known antigen for this receptor. No much larger clone exists at a distance of one base, and base qualities are not known. Sequenced material: blood, either unsorted or a sorted T cell fraction (not recorded which). The chain was built from TRBV20-1 and TRBJ2-3; no confident D gene assignment can be made. The receptor was derived from a male donor with ankylosing spondylitis. The CDR3 protein sequence reads: CSAYFMLGTDTQYF. The bases read TGCAGTGCCTACTTTATGTTAGGCACAGATACGCAGTATTTT.